These T cell receptor beta chains were read from a single sample in a study of blood T cell repertoires in COVID-19. Method: immunoSEQ multiplex PCR; TCRdb's copy keeps in-frame clones and lacks some. The sample yields about 400,000 clones, around nine tenths seen once. The source material was peripheral blood. These receptors were collected from a human donor in a cohort sampled during active COVID-19. The CDR3 runs from the conserved cysteine through the conserved F or W. The order of the fields is clone size, V gene, D gene, J gene, CDR3 DNA, CDR3 protein. D genes are given only for firm matches. Rows give clone size only sometimes, using once, few, many, or a class for an expanded clone.

clone size: NA
V gene: TRBV5-1
D gene: TRBD1
J gene: TRBJ2-2
CDR3 DNA: TGCGCCAGCAGTCGACAGGGAAACACCGGGGAGCTGTTTTTT
CDR3 protein: CASSRQGNTGELFF

clone size: NA
V gene: TRBV11-3
D gene: TRBD1
J gene: TRBJ2-1
CDR3 DNA: TGTGCCAGCAGCTCCGGACAGGGGGCATACAATGAGCAGTTCTTC
CDR3 protein: CASSSGQGAYNEQFF

clone size: once
V gene: TRBV20-1
D gene: TRBD2
J gene: TRBJ2-3
CDR3 DNA: TGCAGTGCTAGTCAGCCCGGGACTAGCGGGAGCACAGATACGCAGTATTTT
CDR3 protein: CSASQPGTSGSTDTQYF

clone size: NA
V gene: TRBV28
D gene: NA
J gene: TRBJ1-1
CDR3 DNA: TGTGCCAGCAGTTTAGGTAGGGGGGCTTTCTTT
CDR3 protein: CASSLGRGAFF

clone size: NA
V gene: TRBV28
D gene: TRBD1
J gene: TRBJ2-7
CDR3 DNA: TGTGCCAGCAGGTACCAGGGGGCCTCCTACGAGCAGTACTTC
CDR3 protein: CASRYQGASYEQYF

clone size: NA
V gene: TRBV5-6
D gene: NA
J gene: TRBJ1-2
CDR3 DNA: TGTGCCAGCAGCTTGTTTGCGGGAGTTGACTATGGCTACACCTTC
CDR3 protein: CASSLFAGVDYGYTF

clone size: NA
V gene: TRBV4-1
D gene: TRBD1
J gene: TRBJ1-2
CDR3 DNA: TGCGCCAGCAGCCAAGCAGGTGGGACAGGGGAGGTTCATAACTATGGCTACACCTTC
CDR3 protein: CASSQAGGTGEVHNYGYTF

clone size: NA
V gene: TRBV9
D gene: NA
J gene: TRBJ2-1
CDR3 DNA: TGTGCCAGCAGCGCCAGGGAAATCTCCTACAATGAGCAGTTCTTC
CDR3 protein: CASSAREISYNEQFF

clone size: NA
V gene: TRBV3-1/TRBV3-2
D gene: TRBD1
J gene: TRBJ1-1
CDR3 DNA: TGTGCCAGCAGCCACGGGGACAGGGACACTGAAGCTTTCTTT
CDR3 protein: CASSHGDRDTEAFF

clone size: NA
V gene: TRBV7-9
D gene: TRBD1
J gene: TRBJ2-5
CDR3 DNA: TGTGCCAGCAGCCCTTTTGGACAGGGGTACCAAGAGACCCAGTACTTC
CDR3 protein: CASSPFGQGYQETQYF

clone size: NA
V gene: TRBV5-1
D gene: TRBD1
J gene: TRBJ2-1
CDR3 DNA: TGCGCCAGCAGCCCGGAGACAGGGTTCGGGAACAATGAGCAGTTCTTC
CDR3 protein: CASSPETGFGNNEQFF

clone size: once
V gene: TRBV3-1/TRBV3-2
D gene: TRBD1
J gene: TRBJ1-2
CDR3 DNA: TGTGCCAGCAGCCAAGGGACAGGGGATGGCTACACCTTC
CDR3 protein: CASSQGTGDGYTF

clone size: few
V gene: TRBV5-8
D gene: NA
J gene: TRBJ1-6
CDR3 DNA: TGTGCCAGCAGCCACTCCACCCAGGGTTCACCCCTCCACTTT
CDR3 protein: CASSHSTQGSPLHF

clone size: NA
V gene: TRBV5-1
D gene: NA
J gene: TRBJ2-3
CDR3 DNA: TGCGCCAGCAGCATAGCGGACCCCACAGATACGCAGTATTTT
CDR3 protein: CASSIADPTDTQYF

clone size: NA
V gene: TRBV4-2
D gene: TRBD1
J gene: TRBJ1-6
CDR3 DNA: TGTGCCAGCAGCCAACCTGGGACAGGGGGCGAGTATAATTCACCCCTCCACTTT
CDR3 protein: CASSQPGTGGEYNSPLHF

clone size: NA
V gene: TRBV15
D gene: TRBD1
J gene: TRBJ2-7
CDR3 DNA: TGTGCCACCAGCATCGGACAGGGGGCTTACGAGCAGTACTTC
CDR3 protein: CATSIGQGAYEQYF

clone size: NA
V gene: TRBV9
D gene: NA
J gene: TRBJ2-3
CDR3 DNA: TGTGCCAGCAGCGTAGCCGCGGGGCGAACCACAGATACGCAGTATTTT
CDR3 protein: CASSVAAGRTTDTQYF

clone size: NA
V gene: TRBV9
D gene: NA
J gene: TRBJ1-5
CDR3 DNA: TGTGCCAGCAGCCCACGGACAGATAATAGCAATCAGCCCCAGCATTTT
CDR3 protein: CASSPRTDNSNQPQHF

clone size: NA
V gene: TRBV7-2
D gene: NA
J gene: TRBJ2-1
CDR3 DNA: TGTGCCAGCAGCTTAGTTTTAGCGGCGTCCTACAATGAGCAGTTCTTC
CDR3 protein: CASSLVLAASYNEQFF

clone size: NA
V gene: TRBV5-1
D gene: NA
J gene: TRBJ2-2
CDR3 DNA: TGCGCCAGCAGCCCAAGCCATCTCAACACCGGGGAGCTGTTTTTT
CDR3 protein: CASSPSHLNTGELFF

clone size: once
V gene: TRBV7-3
D gene: NA
J gene: TRBJ2-5
CDR3 DNA: TGTGCCAGCAGCTTAACGCACTCTGAGGCGGAGACTCAGTACTTC
CDR3 protein: CASSLTHSEAETQYF

clone size: NA
V gene: TRBV5-6
D gene: NA
J gene: TRBJ2-7
CDR3 DNA: TGTGCCAGCAGCTTGGGAGGGAAGAACTACGAGCAGTACTTC
CDR3 protein: CASSLGGKNYEQYF

clone size: NA
V gene: TRBV2
D gene: NA
J gene: TRBJ1-1
CDR3 DNA: TGTGCCAGCCGGTCTGGACGGACTGTTATGAACACTGAAGCTTTCTTT
CDR3 protein: CASRSGRTVMNTEAFF